A selection of T cell receptor beta chains follows, all from one sample in a study of naive and memory T cell subsets. TCRdb fed the UMI-ligation and nested PCR reads into MiXCR, producing one record per CDR3 protein. The sample shows around 160,000 distinct CDR3 sequences, 20% to 25% of them seen only once. Source material: naive CD4+ T cells from blood. The receptors derive from a human donor in good health. The CDR3 runs from the conserved cysteine through the conserved F or W. A D gene is named only where the DNA matches it firmly. For some rows the clone size is stated as once, few or many, or as a class when expanded; others skip it.

>-|TRBJ1-1|TRBD1|TRBV18
TGTGCCAGCTCACCACTTGGGACAGGGGCGAACACTGAAGCTTTCTTT
CASSPLGTGANTEAFF
>-|TRBJ2-5|TRBD2|TRBV7-2
TGTGCCAGCAGCGTGCGTCGGACTAGCGGGAGATCTAACCAAGAGACCCAGTACTTC
CASSVRRTSGRSNQETQYF
>-|TRBJ1-1|-|TRBV29-1
TGCAGCGTTGGGAGGCGAATGAACACTGAAGCTTTCTTT
CSVGRRMNTEAFF
>-|TRBJ1-1|TRBD1|TRBV28
TGTGCCAGCAGTTTCCTGACAGGGTTGAACACTGAAGCTTTCTTT
CASSFLTGLNTEAFF
>-|TRBJ2-7|-|TRBV6-6
TGTGCCAGCAGTTACTCAGGCAGGGGAAACTCCTACGAGCAGTACTTC
CASSYSGRGNSYEQYF
>few|TRBJ2-2|-|TRBV2
TGTGCCAGCAGTGCGGCGCGAGGTGGCGGGGAGCTGTTTTTT
CASSAARGGGELFF
>many|TRBJ2-3|TRBD1|TRBV24-1
TGTGCCACCGAGGCCAGGGGGCCGAGAAATACGCAGTATTTT
CATEARGPRNTQYF
>many|TRBJ2-1|-|TRBV28
TGTGCCAGCAGCAGTACAGCATCTCGTCCGGCCTACAATGAGCAGTTCTTC
CASSSTASRPAYNEQFF
>-|TRBJ2-1|TRBD2|TRBV19
TGTGCCAGCGGGACTAGCGGGAGTAATGAGCAGTTCTTC
CASGTSGSNEQFF
>-|TRBJ2-1|TRBD2|TRBV28
TGTGCCAGCAGGACTAGCGGGAGAGTCCATGAGCAGTTCTTC
CASRTSGRVHEQFF
>few|TRBJ2-5|-|TRBV5-1
TGCGCCAGCAGCCAGTACCAAGAGACCCAGTACTTC
CASSQYQETQYF
>-|TRBJ1-3|-|TRBV7-9
TGTGCCAGCAGCCTGAGACAGGTGGAACGAAACACCATATATTTT
CASSLRQVERNTIYF
>few|TRBJ2-1|TRBD1|TRBV19
TGTGCCAGTAGTATAGATGGATCTCCGGGACAGGGTTTTTACAATGAGCAGTTCTTC
CASSIDGSPGQGFYNEQFF
>few|TRBJ2-7|TRBD1|TRBV7-9
TGTGCCAGCAGCTTAGCGGACAGGGAGCAGTACTTC
CASSLADREQYF
>few|TRBJ1-1|TRBD1|TRBV6-2/TRBV6-3
TGTGCCAGCAGCCCACCTTGGGACAGGGGGACCCACACTGAAGCTTTCTTT
CASSPPWDRGTHTEAFF
>-|TRBJ2-1|-|TRBV6-2/TRBV6-3
TGTGCCAGCAGTTGGGACTTCTCCTACAATGAGCAGTTCTTC
CASSWDFSYNEQFF
>-|TRBJ2-3|TRBD2|TRBV18
TGTGCCAGCTCGCCTCCCCGGGGGGTTGAAGCAGATACGCAGTATTTT
CASSPPRGVEADTQYF
>many|TRBJ2-1|-|TRBV12-3/TRBV12-4
TGTGCCAGCAGTCCGGAGTGGGAGCAGGAGCAGTTCTTC
CASSPEWEQEQFF
>-|TRBJ1-5|TRBD1|TRBV7-3
TGTGCCAGCAGCCATATTACAGGGGGCAATCAGCCCCAGCATTTT
CASSHITGGNQPQHF
>-|TRBJ1-6|-|TRBV12-2
TGTGCAAGTCGCTGGAGACTTGGACAGAGACCCTATAATTCACCCCTCCACTTT
CASRWRLGQRPYNSPLHF
>-|TRBJ2-5|-|TRBV20-1
TGCAGTGCTAGATCCTCAGGGGTAAAGACCCAGTACTTC
CSARSSGVKTQYF
>few|TRBJ2-1|TRBD2|TRBV5-1
TGCGCCAGCAGCACTGCTAGCGGCCGGTACAATGAGCAGTTCTTC
CASSTASGRYNEQFF
>-|TRBJ2-7|-|TRBV20-1
TGCAGTGCTACCCTCAGATTTGGCGAGCAGTACTTC
CSATLRFGEQYF
>few|TRBJ2-5|TRBD1|TRBV20-1
TGCAGTGCTCGACAGGGGGCTAGGGAGACCCAGTACTTC
CSARQGARETQYF
>few|TRBJ2-7|TRBD1|TRBV14
TGTGCCAGCAGCCAAGTTCGGACAGGGACTGCGGAGCAGTACTTC
CASSQVRTGTAEQYF
>few|TRBJ2-2|TRBD1|TRBV7-2
TGTGCCAGCAGCCACTGGACAGGGGTTGGCGGGGAGCTGTTTTTT
CASSHWTGVGGELFF
>few|TRBJ2-4|TRBD2|TRBV15
TGTGCCACCAGCAGAGATCGCGGTAGCGGGTTAGCCAAAAACATTCAGTACTTC
CATSRDRGSGLAKNIQYF
>few|TRBJ2-1|TRBD1|TRBV28
TGTGCCAGCAGTTTAGGCCCCGCCGGGACAGGGAGGCAGGGTGAGCAGTTCTTC
CASSLGPAGTGRQGEQFF
>many|TRBJ2-3|TRBD2|TRBV6-5
TGTGCCAGCAGGGGTAGCGGGAGTCGGACAGATACGCAGTATTTT
CASRGSGSRTDTQYF
>many|TRBJ2-1|-|TRBV6-6
TGTGCCAGCAGGACCAATGAGCAGTTCTTC
CASRTNEQFF
>-|TRBJ2-3|-|TRBV9
TGTGCCAGCAGCTCCCGCGGGATCGCGCAGGATACGCAGTATTTT
CASSSRGIAQDTQYF
>many|TRBJ1-3|TRBD1|TRBV5-4
TGTGCCAGCAGCTTCGGACAGGCCCGCTCTGGAAACACCATATATTTT
CASSFGQARSGNTIYF
>-|TRBJ2-7|TRBD2|TRBV20-1
TGCAGTGCTAGAGACCCTATTCTCAGGACTAGCGGGAGGTACGAGCAGTACTTC
CSARDPILRTSGRYEQYF
>-|TRBJ2-1|TRBD2|TRBV7-9
TGTGCCAGCAGCTTAGGGTCAGGGAGGGACAATGAGCAGTTCTTC
CASSLGSGRDNEQFF
>-|TRBJ2-3|-|TRBV5-1
TGCGCCAGCACCCCGTCCGGGGGAGCAGATACGCAGTATTTT
CASTPSGGADTQYF
>few|TRBJ2-7|-|TRBV5-1
TGCGCCAGCAGCTTGGAGGGGTTACACGAGCAGTACTTC
CASSLEGLHEQYF
>-|TRBJ2-7|-|TRBV5-1
TGCGCCAGCAGCCCGGGAGGGACAGCAGGTTACGAGCAGTACTTC
CASSPGGTAGYEQYF
>few|TRBJ2-7|-|TRBV6-5
TGTGCCAGCAGTTCCGGGGTGCCGGAGGGAACCTACGAGCAGTACTTC
CASSSGVPEGTYEQYF
>once|TRBJ2-5|TRBD2|TRBV9
TGTGCCAGCAGCCCTCCGGGACTAGGGGGGCCCCAGTACTTC
CASSPPGLGGPQYF
>-|TRBJ2-5|-|TRBV29-1
TGCAGCGTTTCGAATGGACGGATCCAAGAGACCCAGTACTTC
CSVSNGRIQETQYF
>-|TRBJ2-1|-|TRBV5-1
TGCGCCAGCAGCTTGGGTTATGGCGGTGAGCAGTTCTTC
CASSLGYGGEQFF
>-|TRBJ1-1|-|TRBV12-3/TRBV12-4
TGTGCCAGCAGTTTATTCAGGGACACTGAAGCTTTCTTT
CASSLFRDTEAFF